This T cell receptor (beta chain) was obtained from a study of Graves' ophthalmopathy and Graves' hyperthyroidism. General study findings and limits: The model achieved approximately 71% sensitivity and roughly 72% specificity for ophthalmopathy progression.

Transcripts of RNA were the source for amplifying TCR beta CDR3 regions. Amplification began with first-round RT-PCR using HTBI primers, then second-round multiplex PCR was performed. TCRdb fed the multiplex PCR reads into MiXCR, producing one record per CDR3 protein. The repertoire includes a few hundred thousand distinct CDR3 sequences, just under 40% of them detected once, and around 4% sits in the top ten. Newly diagnosed, the hyperthyroidism patients had under 2 months' duration and were aged 18 to 65. Thyroid ultrasound, orbital computed tomography, TRAb, serum thyroxine and clinical symptoms formed the basis of diagnosis. At least ten counts were recorded for this clonotype. Its antigen is still unknown. The CDR3 spans 16 residues. CDR1 is MNHNS and CDR2 is SASEGT in the germline V gene. Trimming shortened V by 4 bases and J by 2 bases, and 12 bases separated the two germline ends.

The chain uses TRBV6-1 and TRBJ1-6; TRBD1 is a possible D gene (6 bases). Source material: peripheral blood or thyroid tissue (not recorded which). The TCR sequence derives from an adult man with Graves' hyperthyroidism. The CDR3 coding sequence is TGTGCCAGCAGTGGGACGGACAGCGCCTATAATTCACCCCTCCACTTT. It yields the protein CASSGTDSAYNSPLHF.